This T cell receptor beta chain was sequenced for a study of vaccination effects on CD4 cells after COVID-19. Study context: Post-vaccine sampling took place a median of 72 days after the second dose.

Regarding the study as a whole: Substantial clonal contraction characterized both infection- and vaccine-induced clones late after vaccination.

Data came from immunoSEQ multiplex PCR; TCRdb stores just in-frame clones and leaves some out. The repertoire holds more than 35,000 clones, with just under 85% as singletons. V lost 5 bases to trimming and J lost 5 bases; unmatched junction nucleotides: 9. Looked up from germline, CDR1 is SGHRS and CDR2 is YFSETQ. The CDR3 is 15 residues long. On this clone itself: The antigen is not known.

With the ViraFEST assay, the study expanded antigen-specific CD4+ T cells using viral peptide pools, then sequenced them. Cells that had been cultured for ten to eleven days were the source of isolated CD4+ T cells. Each person got two doses of an mRNA SARS-CoV-2 vaccine, BNT162b2 or mRNA-1273. They grew approximately 2.1 million PBMC in each well, adding 8.5 to 10 IU/ml IL-2 and around 9.6 ug/ml peptides. On day 3 and again on day 7, half the medium was replaced with IL-2 medium. The origin of this receptor is a human donor who received a COVID-19 vaccine. Some clones in this sample may be carry-over from other donors' samples. The sequencing here drew on CD4+ T cells from PBMCs cultured with HCoV-NL63 spike peptides, taken after COVID-19 vaccination. This rearrangement joins TRBV5-1 to TRBJ2-3, with 9 bases lining up with TRBD1. The CDR3 reads CASSIQGALGDTQYF. The CDR3 DNA reads as TGCGCCAGCAGTATACAGGGGGCGCTGGGAGATACGCAGTATTTT.